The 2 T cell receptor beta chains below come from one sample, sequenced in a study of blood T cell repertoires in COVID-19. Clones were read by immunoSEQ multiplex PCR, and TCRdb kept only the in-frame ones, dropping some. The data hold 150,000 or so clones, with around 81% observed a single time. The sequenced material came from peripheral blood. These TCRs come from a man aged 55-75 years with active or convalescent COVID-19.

The CDR3 is CASSESMGHRGTQYF. The CDR3 coding sequence is TGCGCCAGCAGTGAGTCGATGGGCCATAGGGGTACGCAGTATTTT. This sequence joins TRBV10-1 and TRBJ2-3; a possible D gene is TRBD1 (5 bases). This CDR3 has 15 residues. Per germline, CDR1 WNHNN and CDR2 SYGVQD (reference sequence). V shed 0 bases and J shed 8 bases, with 15 bases lying between them.

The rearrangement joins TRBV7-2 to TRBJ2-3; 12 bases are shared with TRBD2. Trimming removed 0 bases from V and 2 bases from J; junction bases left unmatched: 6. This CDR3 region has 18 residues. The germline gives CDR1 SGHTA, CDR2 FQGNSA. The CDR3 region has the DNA TGTGCCAGCAGCTTAGCGTTGACTAGCGGGGGTAACACAGATACGCAGTATTTT. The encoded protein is CASSLALTSGGNTDTQYF.